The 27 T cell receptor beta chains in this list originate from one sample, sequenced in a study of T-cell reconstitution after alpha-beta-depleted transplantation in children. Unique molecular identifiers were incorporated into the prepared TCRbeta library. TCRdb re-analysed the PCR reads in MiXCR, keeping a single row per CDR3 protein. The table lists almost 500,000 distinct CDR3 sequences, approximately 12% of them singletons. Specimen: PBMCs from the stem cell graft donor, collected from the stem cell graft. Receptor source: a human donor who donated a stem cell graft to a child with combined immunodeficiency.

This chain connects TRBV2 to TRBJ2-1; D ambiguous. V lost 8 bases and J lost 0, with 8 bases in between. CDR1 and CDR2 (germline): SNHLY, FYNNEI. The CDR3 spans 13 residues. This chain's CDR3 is CASRWDSYNEQFF. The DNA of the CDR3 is TGTGCCAGCCGGTGGGACTCCTACAATGAGCAGTTCTTC. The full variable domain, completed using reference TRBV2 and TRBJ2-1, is EPEVTQTPSHQVTQMGQEVILRCVPISNHLYFYWYRQILGQKVEFLVSFYNNEISEKSEIFDDQFSVERPDGSNFTLKIRSTKLEDSAMYFCASRWDSYNEQFFGPGTRLTVL.

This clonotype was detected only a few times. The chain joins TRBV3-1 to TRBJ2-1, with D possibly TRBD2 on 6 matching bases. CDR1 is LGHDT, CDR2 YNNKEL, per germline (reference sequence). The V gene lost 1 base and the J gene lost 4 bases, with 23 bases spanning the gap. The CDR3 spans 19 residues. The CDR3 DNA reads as TGTGCCAGCAGCCAAGTCCGAGGAGAGCGGGTCTGGAGGTACAATGAGCAGTTCTTC. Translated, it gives CASSQVRGERVWRYNEQFF.

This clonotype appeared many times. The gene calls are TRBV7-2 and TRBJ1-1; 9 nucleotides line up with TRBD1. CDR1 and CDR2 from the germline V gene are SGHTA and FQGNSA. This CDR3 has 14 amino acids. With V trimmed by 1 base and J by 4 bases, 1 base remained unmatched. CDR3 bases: TGTGCCAGCAGCTTAGAGGGACAGGGCACTGAAGCTTTCTTT. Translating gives CASSLEGQGTEAFF. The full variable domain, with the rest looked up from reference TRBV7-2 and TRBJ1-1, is GAGVSQSPSNKVTEKGKDVELRCDPISGHTALYWYRQSLGQGLEFLIYFQGNSAPDKSGLPSDRFSAERTGGSVSTLTIQRTQQEDSAVYLCASSLEGQGTEAFFGQGTRLTVV.

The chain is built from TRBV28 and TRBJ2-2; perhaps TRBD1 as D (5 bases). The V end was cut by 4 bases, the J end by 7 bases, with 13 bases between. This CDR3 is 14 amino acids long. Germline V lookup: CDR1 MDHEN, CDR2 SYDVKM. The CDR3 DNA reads TGTGCCAGCAGTTCGCAGGGTTCGGGCGGGGAGCTGTTTTTT. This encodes CASSSQGSGGELFF. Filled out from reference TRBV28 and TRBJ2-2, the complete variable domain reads DVKVTQSSRYLVKRTGEKVFLECVQDMDHENMFWYRQDPGLGLRLIYFSYDVKMKEKGDIPEGYSVSREKKERFSLILESASTNQTSMYLCASSSQGSGGELFFGEGSRLTVL.

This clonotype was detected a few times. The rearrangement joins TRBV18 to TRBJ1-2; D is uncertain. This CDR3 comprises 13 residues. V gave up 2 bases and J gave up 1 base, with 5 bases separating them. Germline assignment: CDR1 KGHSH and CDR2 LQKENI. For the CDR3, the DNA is TGTGCCAGCTCACCAGAGAGTAACTATGGCTACACCTTC. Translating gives CASSPESNYGYTF.

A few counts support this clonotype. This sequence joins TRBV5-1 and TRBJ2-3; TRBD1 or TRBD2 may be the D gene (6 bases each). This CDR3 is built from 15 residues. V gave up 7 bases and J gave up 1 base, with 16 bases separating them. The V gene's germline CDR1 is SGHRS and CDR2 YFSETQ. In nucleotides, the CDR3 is TGCGCCAGCTTGATGGGGGCTAGCGGCACAGATACGCAGTATTTT. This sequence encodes CASLMGASGTDTQYF.

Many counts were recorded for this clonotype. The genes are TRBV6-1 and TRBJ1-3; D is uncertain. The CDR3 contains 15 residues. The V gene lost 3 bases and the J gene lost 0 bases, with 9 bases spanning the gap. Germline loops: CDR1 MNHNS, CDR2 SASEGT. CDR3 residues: CASSDGPLSGNTIYF. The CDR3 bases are TGTGCCAGCAGTGATGGTCCCCTCTCTGGAAACACCATATATTTT.

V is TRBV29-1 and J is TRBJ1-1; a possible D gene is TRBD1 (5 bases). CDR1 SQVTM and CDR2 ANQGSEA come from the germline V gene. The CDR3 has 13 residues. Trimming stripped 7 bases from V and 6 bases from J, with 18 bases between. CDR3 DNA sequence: TGCAGCGGTAAGGTAGGGGATGGGCCTGAAGCTTTCTTT. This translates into CSGKVGDGPEAFF.

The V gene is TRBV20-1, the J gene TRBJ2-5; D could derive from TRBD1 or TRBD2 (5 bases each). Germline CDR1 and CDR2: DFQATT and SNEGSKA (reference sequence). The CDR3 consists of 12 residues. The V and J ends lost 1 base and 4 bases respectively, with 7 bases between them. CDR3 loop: CSARAGPETQYF. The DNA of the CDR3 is TGCAGTGCTAGAGCGGGACCAGAGACCCAGTACTTC.

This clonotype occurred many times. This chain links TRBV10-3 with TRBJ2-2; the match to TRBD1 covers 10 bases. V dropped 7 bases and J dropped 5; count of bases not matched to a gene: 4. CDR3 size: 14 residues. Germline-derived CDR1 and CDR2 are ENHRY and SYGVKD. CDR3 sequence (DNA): TGTGCCATCAACGGACAGGGGGATACCGGGGAGCTGTTTTTT. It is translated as CAINGQGDTGELFF.

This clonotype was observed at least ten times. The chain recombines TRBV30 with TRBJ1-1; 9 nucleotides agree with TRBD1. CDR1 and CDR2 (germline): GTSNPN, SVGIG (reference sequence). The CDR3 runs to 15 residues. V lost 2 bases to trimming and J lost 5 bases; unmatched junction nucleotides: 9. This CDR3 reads CAWSYIQGAWTEAFF. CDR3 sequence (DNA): TGTGCCTGGAGTTATATACAGGGGGCCTGGACTGAAGCTTTCTTT.

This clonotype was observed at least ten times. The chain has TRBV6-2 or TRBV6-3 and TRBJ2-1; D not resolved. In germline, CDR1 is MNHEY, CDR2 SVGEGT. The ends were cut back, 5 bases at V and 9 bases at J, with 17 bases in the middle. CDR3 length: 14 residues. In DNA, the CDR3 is TGTGCCAGCAGTCCCGCATACCCGACCGGTGAGCAGTTCTTC. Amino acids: CASSPAYPTGEQFF.

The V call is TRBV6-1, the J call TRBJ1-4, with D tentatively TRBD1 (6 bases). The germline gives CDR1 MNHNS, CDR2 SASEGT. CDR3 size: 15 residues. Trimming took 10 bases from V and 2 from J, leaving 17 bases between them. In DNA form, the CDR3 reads TGTGCCACCCGGAAACGGGGGGCGACTAATGAAAAACTGTTTTTT. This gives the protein CATRKRGATNEKLFF.

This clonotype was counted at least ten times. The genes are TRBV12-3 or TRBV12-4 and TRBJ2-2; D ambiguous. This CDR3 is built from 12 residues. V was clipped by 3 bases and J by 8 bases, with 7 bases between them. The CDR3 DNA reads TGTGCCAGCAGTTTGTTCGGAGGGGAGCTGTTTTTT. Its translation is CASSLFGGELFF.

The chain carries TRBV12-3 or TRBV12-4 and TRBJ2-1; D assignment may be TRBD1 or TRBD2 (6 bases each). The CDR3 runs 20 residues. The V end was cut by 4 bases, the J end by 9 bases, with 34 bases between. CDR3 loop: CASSSLANLYTEGGKIEQFF. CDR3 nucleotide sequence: TGTGCCAGCAGTTCCCTAGCGAACCTTTATACGGAAGGGGGGAAGATTGAGCAGTTCTTC.

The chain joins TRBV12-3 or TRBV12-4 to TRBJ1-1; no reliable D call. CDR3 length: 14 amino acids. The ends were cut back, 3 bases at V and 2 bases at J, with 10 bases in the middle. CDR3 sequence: CASSLAGINTEAFF. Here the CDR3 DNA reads TGTGCCAGCAGTTTGGCAGGAATAAACACTGAAGCTTTCTTT.

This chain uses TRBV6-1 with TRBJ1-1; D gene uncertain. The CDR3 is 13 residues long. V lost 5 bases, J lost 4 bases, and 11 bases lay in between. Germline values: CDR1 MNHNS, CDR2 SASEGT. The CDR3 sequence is CASSRSQGTEAFF. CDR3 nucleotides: TGTGCCAGCAGTCGCTCACAAGGCACTGAAGCTTTCTTT.

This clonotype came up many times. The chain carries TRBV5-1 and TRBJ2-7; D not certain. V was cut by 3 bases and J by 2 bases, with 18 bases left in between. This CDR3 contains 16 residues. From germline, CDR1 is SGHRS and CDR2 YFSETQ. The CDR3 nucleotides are TGCGCCAGCAGCTCTGTAGGACCAGCTACCACCTACGAGCAGTACTTC. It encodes CASSSVGPATTYEQYF.

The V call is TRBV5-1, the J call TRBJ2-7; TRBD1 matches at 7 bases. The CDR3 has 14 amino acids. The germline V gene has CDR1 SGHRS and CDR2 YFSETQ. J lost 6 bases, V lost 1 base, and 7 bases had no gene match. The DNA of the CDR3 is TGCGCCAGCAGCTTGACAGGGGCTTCTCTCGAGCAGTACTTC. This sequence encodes CASSLTGASLEQYF.

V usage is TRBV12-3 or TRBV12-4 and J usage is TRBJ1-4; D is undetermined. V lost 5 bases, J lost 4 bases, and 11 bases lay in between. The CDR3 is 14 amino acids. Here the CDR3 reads CASSQRVFNEKLFF. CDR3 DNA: TGTGCCAGCAGTCAGAGGGTATTTAATGAAAAACTGTTTTTT.

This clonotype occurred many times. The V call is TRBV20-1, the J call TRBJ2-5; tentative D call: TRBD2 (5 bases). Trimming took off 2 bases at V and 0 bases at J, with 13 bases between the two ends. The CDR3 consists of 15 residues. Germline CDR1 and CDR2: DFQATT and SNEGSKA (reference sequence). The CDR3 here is CSARSPRGYQETQYF. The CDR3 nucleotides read TGCAGTGCTAGATCTCCCCGAGGGTACCAAGAGACCCAGTACTTC.

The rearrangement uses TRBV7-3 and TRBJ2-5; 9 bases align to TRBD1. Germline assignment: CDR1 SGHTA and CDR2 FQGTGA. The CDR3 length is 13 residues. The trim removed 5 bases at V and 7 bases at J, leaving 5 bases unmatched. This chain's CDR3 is CASSPGQGRTQYF. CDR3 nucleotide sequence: TGTGCCAGCAGCCCGGGACAGGGTAGGACCCAGTACTTC.

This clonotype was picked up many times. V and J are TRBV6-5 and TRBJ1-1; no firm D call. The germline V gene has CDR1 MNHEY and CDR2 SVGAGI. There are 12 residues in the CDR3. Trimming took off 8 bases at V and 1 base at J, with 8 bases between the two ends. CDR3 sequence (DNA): TGTGCCAGCTCATTCCGGAACACTGAAGCTTTCTTT. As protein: CASSFRNTEAFF.

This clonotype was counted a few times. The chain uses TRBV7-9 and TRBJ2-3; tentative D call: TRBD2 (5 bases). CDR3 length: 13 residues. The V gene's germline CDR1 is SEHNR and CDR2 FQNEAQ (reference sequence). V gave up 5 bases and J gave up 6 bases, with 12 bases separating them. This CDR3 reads CASSNLRADTQYF. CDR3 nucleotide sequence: TGTGCCAGCAGCAACCTGCGGGCCGATACGCAGTATTTT.

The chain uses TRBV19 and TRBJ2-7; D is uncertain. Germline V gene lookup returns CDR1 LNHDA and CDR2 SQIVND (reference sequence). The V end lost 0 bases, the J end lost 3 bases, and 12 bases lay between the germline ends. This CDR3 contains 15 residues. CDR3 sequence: CASSIENSPIYEQYF. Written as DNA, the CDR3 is TGTGCCAGTAGTATAGAAAACAGTCCCATCTACGAGCAGTACTTC.

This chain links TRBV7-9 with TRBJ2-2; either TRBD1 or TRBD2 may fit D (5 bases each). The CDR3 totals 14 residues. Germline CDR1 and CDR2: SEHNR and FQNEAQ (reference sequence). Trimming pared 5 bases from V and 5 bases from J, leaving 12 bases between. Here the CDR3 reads CASSKLEGTGELFF. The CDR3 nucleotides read TGTGCCAGCAGCAAACTAGAGGGGACCGGGGAGCTGTTTTTT.

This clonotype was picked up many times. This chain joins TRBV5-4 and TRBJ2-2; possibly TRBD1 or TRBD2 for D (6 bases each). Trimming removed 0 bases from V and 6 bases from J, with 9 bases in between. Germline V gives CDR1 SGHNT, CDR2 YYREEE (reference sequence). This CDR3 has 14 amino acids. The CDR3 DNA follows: TGTGCCAGCAGCTTGGAGGAGGGGGCCGGGGAGCTGTTTTTT. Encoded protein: CASSLEEGAGELFF.